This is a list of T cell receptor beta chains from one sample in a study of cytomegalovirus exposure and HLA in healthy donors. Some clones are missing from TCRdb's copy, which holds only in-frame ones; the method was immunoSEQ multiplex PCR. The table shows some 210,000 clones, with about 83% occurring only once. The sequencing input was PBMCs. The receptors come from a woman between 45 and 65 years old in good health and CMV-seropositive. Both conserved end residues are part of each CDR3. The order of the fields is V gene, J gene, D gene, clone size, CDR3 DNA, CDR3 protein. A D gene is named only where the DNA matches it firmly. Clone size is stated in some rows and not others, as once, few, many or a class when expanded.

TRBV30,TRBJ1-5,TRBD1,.,TGTGCCTGGAGCGGACAGGGTTTTCAGCCCCAGCATTTT,CAWSGQGFQPQHF
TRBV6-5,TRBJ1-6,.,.,TGTGCCAGCAGTTACGCAGGGAACAATTCACCCCTCCACTTT,CASSYAGNNSPLHF
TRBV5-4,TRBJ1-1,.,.,TGTGCTAGCAGCTTGGCAGGGGCTGGGACTGAAGCTTTCTTT,CASSLAGAGTEAFF
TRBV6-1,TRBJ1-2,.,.,TGTGCCAGCCGCACATACAACTACACCTTC,CASRTYNYTF
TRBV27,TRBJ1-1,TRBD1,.,TGTGCCAGCAGTCCTAAGACAGGGAGGTTTTATCCATGGACTGAAGCTTTCTTT,CASSPKTGRFYPWTEAFF
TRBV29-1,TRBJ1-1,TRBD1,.,TGCAGCGTTGCAGGGGGTAACACTGAAGCTTTCTTT,CSVAGGNTEAFF
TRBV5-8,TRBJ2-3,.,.,TGTGCCAGCAGCTTGAGGGGGGGTTTGAATACGCAGTATTTT,CASSLRGGLNTQYF
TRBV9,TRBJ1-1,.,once,TGTGCCAGCAGCCCCGGACCTCTCTGGGAGGGTACTGAAGCTTTCTTT,CASSPGPLWEGTEAFF
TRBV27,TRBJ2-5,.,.,TGTGCCAGCAGTCCCGTCGGGGCAGGGAGGAAGACCCAGTACTTC,CASSPVGAGRKTQYF
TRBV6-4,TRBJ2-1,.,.,TGTGCCAGCAGTTTTTGGCCTAGCTCCTACAATGAGCAGTTCTTC,CASSFWPSSYNEQFF
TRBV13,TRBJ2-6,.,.,TGTGCCAGCAGCTCCACGACAGAGCTTGGGTCTGGGGCCAACGTCCTGACTTTC,CASSSTTELGSGANVLTF
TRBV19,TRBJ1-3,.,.,TGTGCCAGTAATTGGGCCTGGTCCGGAAACACCATATATTTT,CASNWAWSGNTIYF
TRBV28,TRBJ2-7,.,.,TGTGCCAGCAGGGACGGGAGGACAGCCTACGAGCAGTACTTC,CASRDGRTAYEQYF
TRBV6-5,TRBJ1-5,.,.,TGTGCCAGCAGGCAGGTTATGGATCAGCCCCAGCATTTT,CASRQVMDQPQHF
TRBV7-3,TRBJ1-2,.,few,TGTGCCAGCAGCTTAGTGGCGGTGGAGAACTATGGCTACACCTTC,CASSLVAVENYGYTF
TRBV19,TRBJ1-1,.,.,TGTGCCAGTAACGGGGGACCCATGAACACTGAAGCTTTCTTT,CASNGGPMNTEAFF
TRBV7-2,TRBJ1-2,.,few,TGTGCCAGCAGCCCCCCAGGCTATGGCTACACCTTC,CASSPPGYGYTF
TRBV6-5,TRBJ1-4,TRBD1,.,TGTGCCAGCAGTTACTCGAGGACAGGGCGGGAAAAACTGTTTTTT,CASSYSRTGREKLFF
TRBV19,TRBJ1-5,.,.,TGTGCCAGTAGTATTCGGCGCGGGTATCAGCCCCAGCATTTT,CASSIRRGYQPQHF
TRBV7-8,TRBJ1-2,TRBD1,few,TGTGCCAGCAGCTCCCACCATACAGGGGTCTCCTATGGCTACACCTTC,CASSSHHTGVSYGYTF
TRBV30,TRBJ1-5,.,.,TGTGCCTGGAGTGTAGGGGTGAATCAGCCCCAGCATTTT,CAWSVGVNQPQHF
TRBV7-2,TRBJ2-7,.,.,TGTGCCAGCAGCGAGCGTTCCGAGCAGTACTTC,CASSERSEQYF
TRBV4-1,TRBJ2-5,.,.,TGCGCCAGCAGCCAAGAAATTCTGGTGGGGGGAGGAGAGACCCAGTACTTC,CASSQEILVGGGETQYF
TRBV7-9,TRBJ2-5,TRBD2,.,TGTGCCAGCAGCTCTGGGGCGGGAGTAGTGGAGACCCAGTACTTC,CASSSGAGVVETQYF
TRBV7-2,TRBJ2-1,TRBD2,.,TGTGCCAGCAGCTTAAGGGGACTAGCGGGGGGAAATGAGCAGTTCTTC,CASSLRGLAGGNEQFF
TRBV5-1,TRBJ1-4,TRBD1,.,TGCGCCAGCAGCTGGGGGACAGTCGACGAAAAACTGTTTTTT,CASSWGTVDEKLFF
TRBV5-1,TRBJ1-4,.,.,TGCGCCAGCAGCTCACTGGGAGGGACACCTGAAAAACTGTTTTTT,CASSSLGGTPEKLFF
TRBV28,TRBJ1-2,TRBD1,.,TGTGCCAGCAGTTTAGGACAGGGTGGATATGGCTACACCTTC,CASSLGQGGYGYTF
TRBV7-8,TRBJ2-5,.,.,TGTGCCAGCAGGGTGTGGGGCAGCCAAGAGACCCAGTACTTC,CASRVWGSQETQYF
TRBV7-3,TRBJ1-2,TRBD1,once,TGTGCCAGCAGCGCGGGACAGGGGGCGCTTCATGGCTACACCTTC,CASSAGQGALHGYTF
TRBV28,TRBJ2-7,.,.,TGTGCCACCTCCGAACAAGCCTACGAGCAGTACTTC,CATSEQAYEQYF
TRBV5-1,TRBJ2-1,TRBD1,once,TGCGCCAGCGAAGCCGGAGACAGGGCGTGGCGCAATGAGCAGTTCTTC,CASEAGDRAWRNEQFF
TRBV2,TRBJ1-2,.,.,TGTGCCAGCACCGTTCGGACTGCGACTGGCTACACCTTC,CASTVRTATGYTF
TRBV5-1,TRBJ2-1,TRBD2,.,TGCGCCAGCAGCTGGACTAGCGGGGTATCCAATGAGCAGTTCTTC,CASSWTSGVSNEQFF
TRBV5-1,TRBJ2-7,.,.,TGCGCCAGCAGCAGCGCCGGGGGGCTTCTGCCGTACTTC,CASSSAGGLLPYF
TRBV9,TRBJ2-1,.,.,TGTGCCAGCAGCGGACAAATTTTACAGGGCAACTCCTACAATGAGCAGTTCTTC,CASSGQILQGNSYNEQFF
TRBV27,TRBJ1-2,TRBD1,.,TGTGCCAGCAGTCCCCGGGACAGTGAGCACTATGGCTACACCTTC,CASSPRDSEHYGYTF
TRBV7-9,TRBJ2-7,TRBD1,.,TGTGCCAGCAGCCGTACAGGGGGCTACGAGCAGTACTTC,CASSRTGGYEQYF
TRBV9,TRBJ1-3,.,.,TGTGCCAGCAGCGGTGGGCCAAGGGGAAACACCATATATTTT,CASSGGPRGNTIYF
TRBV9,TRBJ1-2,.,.,TGTGCCAGCAGCGTAGGGCCCGGAGCTGGTGGCTACACCTTC,CASSVGPGAGGYTF
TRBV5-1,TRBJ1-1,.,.,TGCGCCAGCACCTTTTCACAGCGGGGGAACACTGAAGCTTTCTTT,CASTFSQRGNTEAFF
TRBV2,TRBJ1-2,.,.,TGTGCCAGCAATCCCGGGGGGGAACTCTATGGCTACACCTTC,CASNPGGELYGYTF
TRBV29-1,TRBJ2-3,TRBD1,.,TGCAGCGCTCGACAGGGGGACTGGACAGATACGCAGTATTTT,CSARQGDWTDTQYF
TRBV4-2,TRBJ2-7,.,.,TGTGCCAGCAGCCAAGGGGGGGGGCCGGATTACGAGCAGTACTTC,CASSQGGGPDYEQYF
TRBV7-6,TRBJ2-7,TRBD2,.,TGTGCCAGCAGCTTATATCGACGGGGGGGGCTGGAAGACGAGCAGTACTTC,CASSLYRRGGLEDEQYF
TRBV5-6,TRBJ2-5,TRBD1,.,TGTGCCAGCAGCTGGGACAGCCAAGAGACCCAGTACTTC,CASSWDSQETQYF
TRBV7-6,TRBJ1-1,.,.,TGTGCCAGCAGCTTAGTTCGGGAGACTGAAGCTTTCTTT,CASSLVRETEAFF
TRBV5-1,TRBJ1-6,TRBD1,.,TGCGCCAGCAGGGCGAAGCAGGGGGCAGATTCACCCCTCCACTTT,CASRAKQGADSPLHF
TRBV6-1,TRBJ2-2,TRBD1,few,TGTGCCAGCAGTCCCGGACAGGGCGGAGTCGGGGAGCTGTTTTTT,CASSPGQGGVGELFF
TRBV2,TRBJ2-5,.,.,TGTGCCAGCAGTGAACCGAGGTCCACCGAAAGCCAAGAGACCCAGTACTTC,CASSEPRSTESQETQYF
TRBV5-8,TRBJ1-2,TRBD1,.,TGTGCCAGCAGCAACAGGGGAGGTGGCTACACCTTC,CASSNRGGGYTF
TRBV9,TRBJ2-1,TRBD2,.,TGTGCCAGCAGCGCCAGCGCTAGCGGGGGAGGGAATGAGCAGTTCTTC,CASSASASGGGNEQFF
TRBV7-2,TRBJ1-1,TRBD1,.,TGTGCCAGCAGATGGCAGGGGGGCACTGAAGCTTTCTTT,CASRWQGGTEAFF
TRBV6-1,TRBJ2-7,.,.,TGTGCCAGCACCCTGAAGGGGGTCAACTCCTACGAGCAGTACTTC,CASTLKGVNSYEQYF
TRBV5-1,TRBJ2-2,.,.,TGCGCCAGCAGCCTTACAGGGATGAACACCGGGGAGCTGTTTTTT,CASSLTGMNTGELFF
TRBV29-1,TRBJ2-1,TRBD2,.,TGCAGCGCTGGGGGACTAGCGGGCTACAATGAGCAGTTCTTC,CSAGGLAGYNEQFF